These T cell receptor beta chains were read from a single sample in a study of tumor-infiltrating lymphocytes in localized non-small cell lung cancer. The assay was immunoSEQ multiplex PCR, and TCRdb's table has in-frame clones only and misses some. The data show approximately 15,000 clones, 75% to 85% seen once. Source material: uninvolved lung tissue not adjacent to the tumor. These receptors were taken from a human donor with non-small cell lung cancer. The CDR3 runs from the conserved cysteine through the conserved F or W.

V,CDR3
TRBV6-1,CASSSGGYEQYF
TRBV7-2,CASSRGGSGNTIYF
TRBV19,CASSMTVQQETQYF
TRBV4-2,CASSQVGDFRDSYNEQFF
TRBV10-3,CAISEWEKRDSYGYTF
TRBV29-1,CSVVLSGDLSGANVLTF
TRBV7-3,CASSLAADTQYF
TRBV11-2,CASSYFRSYNEQFF
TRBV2,CASSRDRDPGIREQYF
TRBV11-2,CASSLDRVFYEQYF
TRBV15,CATSRVSRDPRGYTF
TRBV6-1,CASSVWMNGAGQANYGYTF
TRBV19,CASSPSHGNTIYF
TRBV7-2,CASSFGGPDTQYF
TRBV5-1,CASSTGSYTEAFF
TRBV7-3,CASKGSGDTQYF
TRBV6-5,CASSNQGQNYGYTF
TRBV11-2,CASSLEVGRGAQYF
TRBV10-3,CAIRTRSGGELFF
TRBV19,CASSISGAHSNQPQHF
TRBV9,CASSVDRNTEAFF
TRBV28,CASSAPGQGHYEQYF
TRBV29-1,CSVRTGGNTEAFF
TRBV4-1,CASSQGTGSPDTQYF
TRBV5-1,CASSLAASTDTQYF
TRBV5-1,CASSDRAGLAEAFF
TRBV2,CASSESPTSGTFEQYF
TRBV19,CASRSGTGAATQYF
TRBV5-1,CASSLAPGVGQETQYF
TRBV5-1,CASSSGLPTGELFF
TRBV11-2,CASSLRGREQFF
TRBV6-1,CASSENQNLAGTGELFF
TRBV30,CAWRAQALGGNTIYF
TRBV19,CASVDRGRDYGYTF
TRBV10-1,CASSESPLYGYTF
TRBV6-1,CASSEAEPGGVEAFF
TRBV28,CASRGQTTNEKLFF
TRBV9,CASSVGPGTGANVLTF
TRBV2,CASNLDRGNEQYF
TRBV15,CATSPSPGQGRYNEQFF
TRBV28,CASSSPSTSGIYNEQFF
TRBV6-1,CASSTGQGNEKLFF
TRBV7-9,CASSLLLYEQYF
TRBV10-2,CASSAQFSNQPQHF
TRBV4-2,CASSQAHHTEAFF
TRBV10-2,CASSERRARGETQYF
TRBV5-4,CASSGQETQYF
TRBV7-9,CASSGAGRGPSYEQYF
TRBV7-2,CASSPSSGRSYEQYF
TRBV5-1,CASSSTGWGGEKLFF
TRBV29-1,CSVRQSNYGYTF
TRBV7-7,CASSPWGGRGQETQYF